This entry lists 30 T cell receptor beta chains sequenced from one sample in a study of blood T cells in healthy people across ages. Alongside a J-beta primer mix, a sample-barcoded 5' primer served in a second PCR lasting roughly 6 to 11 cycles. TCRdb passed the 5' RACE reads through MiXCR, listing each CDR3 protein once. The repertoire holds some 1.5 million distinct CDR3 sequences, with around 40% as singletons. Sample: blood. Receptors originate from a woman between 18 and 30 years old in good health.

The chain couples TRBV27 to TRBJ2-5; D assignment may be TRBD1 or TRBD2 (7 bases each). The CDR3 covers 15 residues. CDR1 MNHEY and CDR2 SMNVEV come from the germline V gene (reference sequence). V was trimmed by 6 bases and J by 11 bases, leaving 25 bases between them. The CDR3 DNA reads TGTGCCAGCAGACCTCCAGGGGGGGCCTACAATGAGCAGTACTTC. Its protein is CASRPPGGAYNEQYF.

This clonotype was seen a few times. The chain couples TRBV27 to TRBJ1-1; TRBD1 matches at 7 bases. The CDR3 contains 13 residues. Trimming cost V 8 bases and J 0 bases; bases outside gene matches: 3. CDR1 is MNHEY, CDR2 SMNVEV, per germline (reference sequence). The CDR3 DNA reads TGTGCCAGCTTGGGACAGATGAACACTGAAGCTTTCTTT. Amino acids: CASLGQMNTEAFF.

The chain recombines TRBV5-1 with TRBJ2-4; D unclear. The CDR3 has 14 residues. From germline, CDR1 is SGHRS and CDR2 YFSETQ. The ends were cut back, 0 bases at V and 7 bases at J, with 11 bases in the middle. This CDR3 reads CASSLVVGVNIQYF. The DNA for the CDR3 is TGCGCCAGCAGCTTGGTAGTTGGGGTGAACATTCAGTACTTC.

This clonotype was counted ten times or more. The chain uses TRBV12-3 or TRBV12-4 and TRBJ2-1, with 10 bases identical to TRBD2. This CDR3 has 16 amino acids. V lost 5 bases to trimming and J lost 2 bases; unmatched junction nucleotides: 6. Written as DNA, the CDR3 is TGTGCCAGCAGTCCCGGACTAGCGGAGACCTACAATGAGCAGTTCTTC. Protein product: CASSPGLAETYNEQFF.

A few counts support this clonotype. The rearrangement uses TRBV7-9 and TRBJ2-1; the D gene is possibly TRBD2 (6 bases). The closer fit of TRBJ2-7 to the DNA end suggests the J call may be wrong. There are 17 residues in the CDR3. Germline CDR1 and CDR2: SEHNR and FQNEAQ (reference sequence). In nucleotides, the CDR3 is TGTGCCAGCAGCTTAGGATCGGGACTTAGCTCCTACAATGAGCAGTACTTC. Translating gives CASSLGSGLSSYNEQYF.

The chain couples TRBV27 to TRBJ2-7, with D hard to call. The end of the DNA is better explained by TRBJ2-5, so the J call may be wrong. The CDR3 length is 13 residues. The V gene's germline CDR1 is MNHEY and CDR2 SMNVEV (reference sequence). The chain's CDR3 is CASSLPDGSTQYF. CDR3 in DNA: TGTGCCAGCAGTTTACCGGATGGGTCGACCCAGTACTTC.

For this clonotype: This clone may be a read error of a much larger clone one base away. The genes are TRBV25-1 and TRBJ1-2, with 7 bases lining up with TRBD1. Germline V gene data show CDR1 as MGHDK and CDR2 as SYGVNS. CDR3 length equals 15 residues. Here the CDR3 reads CASSEGGGRDYGCTF. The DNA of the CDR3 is TGTGCCAGCAGTGAGGGAGGGGGCAGAGACTATGGCTGCACCTTC.

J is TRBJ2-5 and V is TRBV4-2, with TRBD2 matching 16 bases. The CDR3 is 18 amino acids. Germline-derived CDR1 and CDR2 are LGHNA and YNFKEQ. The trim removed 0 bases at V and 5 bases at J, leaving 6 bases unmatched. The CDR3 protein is CASSQDSGLAGGLETQYF. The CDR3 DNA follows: TGTGCCAGCAGCCAAGATTCGGGACTAGCGGGAGGGCTGGAGACCCAGTACTTC.

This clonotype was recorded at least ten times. The CDR3 DNA reads as TGTGCCAGTACTCAGGGGGCTGAAGCTTTCTTT. It encodes CASTQGAEAFF. The chain is built from TRBV5-5 and TRBJ1-1, with TRBD1 matching 7 bases. Trimming cost V 8 bases and J 6 bases; bases outside gene matches: 4. CDR1 is SGHKS and CDR2 is YYEKEE in the germline V gene (reference sequence). This CDR3 has 11 residues. The variable domain in full, completed from reference TRBV5-5 and TRBJ1-1, reads DAGVTQSPTHLIKTRGQQVTLRCSPISGHKSVSWYQQVLGQGPQFIFQYYEKEERGRGNFPDRFSARQFPNYSSELNVNALLLGDSALYLCASTQGAEAFFGQGTRLTVV.

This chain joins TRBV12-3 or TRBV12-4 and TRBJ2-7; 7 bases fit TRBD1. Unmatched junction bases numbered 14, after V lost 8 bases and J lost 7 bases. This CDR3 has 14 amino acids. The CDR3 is CASAAGTAYNEQYF. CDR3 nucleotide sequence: TGTGCCAGCGCCGCCGGGACAGCTTACAATGAGCAGTACTTC.

The chain's CDR3 is CASSIGTVNNEQYF. CDR3 DNA sequence: TGTGCCAGCAGTATCGGGACAGTAAACAATGAGCAGTACTTC. The genes are TRBV27 and TRBJ2-1, with 7 bases aligning to TRBD1. The J call may be incorrect, as the DNA end agrees better with TRBJ2-7. CDR1 and CDR2 (germline): MNHEY, SMNVEV (reference sequence). The CDR3 is 14 amino acids.

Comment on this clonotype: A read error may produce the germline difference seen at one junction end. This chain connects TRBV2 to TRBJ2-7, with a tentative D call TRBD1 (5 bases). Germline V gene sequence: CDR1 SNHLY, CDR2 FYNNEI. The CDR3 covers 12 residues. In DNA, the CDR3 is TGTGCCGGCAGTGAAGGGGAAGGAGCCCAGTACTTC. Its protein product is CAGSEGEGAQYF. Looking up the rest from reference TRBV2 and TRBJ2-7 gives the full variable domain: EPEVTQTPSHQVTQMGQEVILRCVPISNHLYFYWYRQILGQKVEFLVSFYNNEISEKSEIFDDQFSVERPDGSNFTLKIRSTKLEDSAMYFCAGSEGEGAQYFGPGTRLTVT.

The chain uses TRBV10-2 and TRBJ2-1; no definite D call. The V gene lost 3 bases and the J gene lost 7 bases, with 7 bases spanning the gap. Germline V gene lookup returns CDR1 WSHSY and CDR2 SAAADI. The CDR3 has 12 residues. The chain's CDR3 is CASSDIRNEQFF. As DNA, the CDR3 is TGCGCCAGCAGTGATATACGGAATGAGCAGTTCTTC.

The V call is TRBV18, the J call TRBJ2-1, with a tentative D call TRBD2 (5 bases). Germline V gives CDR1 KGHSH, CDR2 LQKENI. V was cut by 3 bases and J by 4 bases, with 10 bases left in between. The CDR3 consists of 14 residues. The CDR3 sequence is CASSPTRTYNEQFF. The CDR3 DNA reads TGTGCCAGCTCACCTACTCGGACTTACAATGAGCAGTTCTTC.

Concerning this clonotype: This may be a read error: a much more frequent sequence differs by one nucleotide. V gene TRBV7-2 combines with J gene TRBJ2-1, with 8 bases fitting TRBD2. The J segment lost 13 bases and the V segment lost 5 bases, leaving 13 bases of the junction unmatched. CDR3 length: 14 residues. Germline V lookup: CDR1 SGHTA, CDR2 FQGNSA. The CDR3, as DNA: TGTGCCAGCAGCCGTAGCGGGAACAAAGAGACCCAGTTCTTC. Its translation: CASSRSGNKETQFF.

CDR3 protein: CASSLDRRVDGSRSGANVLTF. The CDR3 coding sequence is TGTGCCAGCAGCTTAGACCGGAGGGTTGACGGCTCTAGGTCTGGGGCCAACGTCCTGACTTTC. J is TRBJ2-6 and V is TRBV11-1, with TRBD2 as a possible D gene (6 bases). The length of the CDR3 is 21 residues. CDR1 is SGHAT and CDR2 is FQDESV in the germline V gene (reference sequence). Trimming took 1 base from V and 1 from J, leaving 23 bases between them. The whole variable domain, filled in from reference TRBV11-1 and TRBJ2-6, reads EAEVAQSPRYKITEKSQAVAFWCDPISGHATLYWYRQILGQGPELLVQFQDESVVDDSQLPKDRFSAERLKGVDSTLKIQPAELGDSAMYLCASSLDRRVDGSRSGANVLTFGAGSRLTVL.

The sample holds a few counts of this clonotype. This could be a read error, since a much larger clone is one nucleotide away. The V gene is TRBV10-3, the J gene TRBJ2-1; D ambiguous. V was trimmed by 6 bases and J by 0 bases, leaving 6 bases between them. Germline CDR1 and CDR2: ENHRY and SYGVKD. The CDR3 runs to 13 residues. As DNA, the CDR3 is TGTGCCATCAGCCAGAGCTCCTACAATGAGCAGTTCTTC. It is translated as CAISQSSYNEQFF.

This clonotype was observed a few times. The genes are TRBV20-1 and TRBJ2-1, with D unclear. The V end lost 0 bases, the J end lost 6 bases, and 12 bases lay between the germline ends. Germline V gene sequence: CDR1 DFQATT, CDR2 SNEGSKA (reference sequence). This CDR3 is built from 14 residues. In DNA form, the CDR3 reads TGCAGTGCTAGAGATTCTTACGGGTTCAATGAGCAGTTCTTC. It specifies CSARDSYGFNEQFF.

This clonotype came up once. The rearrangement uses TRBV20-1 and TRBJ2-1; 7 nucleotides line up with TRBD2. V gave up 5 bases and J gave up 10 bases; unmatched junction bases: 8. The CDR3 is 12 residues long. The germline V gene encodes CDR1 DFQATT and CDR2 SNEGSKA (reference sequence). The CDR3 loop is CSAPGTTYEQFF. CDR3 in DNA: TGCAGTGCTCCCGGGACTACGTACGAGCAGTTCTTC.

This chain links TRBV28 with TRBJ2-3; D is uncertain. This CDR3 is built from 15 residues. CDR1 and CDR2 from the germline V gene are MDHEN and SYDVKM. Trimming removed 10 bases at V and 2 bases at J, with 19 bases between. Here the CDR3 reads CATLGKTSATDTQYF. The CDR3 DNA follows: TGTGCCACCCTCGGAAAGACCTCTGCCACAGATACGCAGTATTTT. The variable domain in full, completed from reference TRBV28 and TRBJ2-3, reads DVKVTQSSRYLVKRTGEKVFLECVQDMDHENMFWYRQDPGLGLRLIYFSYDVKMKEKGDIPEGYSVSREKKERFSLILESASTNQTSMYLCATLGKTSATDTQYFGPGTRLTVL.

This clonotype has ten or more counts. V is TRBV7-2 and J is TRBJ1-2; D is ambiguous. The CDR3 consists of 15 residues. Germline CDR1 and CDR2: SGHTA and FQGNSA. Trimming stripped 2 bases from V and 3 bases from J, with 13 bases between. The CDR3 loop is CASSLLGWPYYGYTF. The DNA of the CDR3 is TGTGCCAGCAGCTTACTGGGGTGGCCCTACTATGGCTACACCTTC.

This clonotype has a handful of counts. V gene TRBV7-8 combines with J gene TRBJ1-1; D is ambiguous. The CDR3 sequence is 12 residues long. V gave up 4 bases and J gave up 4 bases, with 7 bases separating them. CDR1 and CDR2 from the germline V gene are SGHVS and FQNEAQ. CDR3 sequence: CASSWGSTEAFF. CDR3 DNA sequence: TGTGCCAGCAGCTGGGGTAGCACTGAAGCTTTCTTT.

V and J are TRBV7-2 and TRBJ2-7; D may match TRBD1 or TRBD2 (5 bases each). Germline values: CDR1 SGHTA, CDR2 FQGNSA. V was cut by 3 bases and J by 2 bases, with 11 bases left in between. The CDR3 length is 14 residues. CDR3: CASSLGWGTYEQYF. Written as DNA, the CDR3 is TGTGCCAGCAGCTTGGGATGGGGGACCTACGAGCAGTACTTC.

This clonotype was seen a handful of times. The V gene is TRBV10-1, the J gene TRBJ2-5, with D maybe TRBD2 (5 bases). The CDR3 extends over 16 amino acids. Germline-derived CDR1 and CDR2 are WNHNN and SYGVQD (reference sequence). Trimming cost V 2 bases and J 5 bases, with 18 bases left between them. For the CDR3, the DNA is TGCGCCAGCAGTGAGGCTTCGGGGAGCCTTGGGGAGACCCAGTACTTC. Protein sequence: CASSEASGSLGETQYF.

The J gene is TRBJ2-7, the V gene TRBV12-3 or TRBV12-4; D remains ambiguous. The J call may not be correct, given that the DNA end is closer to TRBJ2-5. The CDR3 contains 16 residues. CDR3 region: CASTTSGPASTETQYF. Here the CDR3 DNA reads TGTGCCAGCACCACTTCTGGCCCGGCGTCGACAGAGACCCAGTACTTC.

CDR3 in amino acids: CSGRTSGGASSYNEQFF. The CDR3 DNA follows: TGCAGCGGACGAACTAGCGGGGGGGCCTCCTCCTACAATGAGCAGTTCTTC. The chain carries TRBV29-1 and TRBJ2-1, with 13 bases aligning to TRBD2. The J segment lost 0 bases and the V segment lost 7 bases, leaving 9 bases of the junction unmatched. The germline V gene has CDR1 SQVTM and CDR2 ANQGSEA. The CDR3 runs to 17 residues.

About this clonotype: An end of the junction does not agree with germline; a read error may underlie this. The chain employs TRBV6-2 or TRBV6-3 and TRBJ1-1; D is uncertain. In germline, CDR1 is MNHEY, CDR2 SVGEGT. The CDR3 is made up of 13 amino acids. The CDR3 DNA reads TGTGCTAGCAGTGAAATTGGGGACACTGAAGCTTTCTTT. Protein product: CASSEIGDTEAFF.

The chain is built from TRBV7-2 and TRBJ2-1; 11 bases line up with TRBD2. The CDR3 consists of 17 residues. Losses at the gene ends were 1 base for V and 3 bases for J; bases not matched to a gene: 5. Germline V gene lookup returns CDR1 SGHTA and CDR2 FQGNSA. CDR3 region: CASSLVGTSGRYNEQFF. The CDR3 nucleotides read TGTGCCAGCAGCTTAGTTGGGACTAGCGGACGCTACAATGAGCAGTTCTTC. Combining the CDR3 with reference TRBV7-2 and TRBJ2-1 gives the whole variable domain GAGVSQSPSNKVTEKGKDVELRCDPISGHTALYWYRQSLGQGLEFLIYFQGNSAPDKSGLPSDRFSAERTGGSVSTLTIQRTQQEDSAVYLCASSLVGTSGRYNEQFFGPGTRLTVL.

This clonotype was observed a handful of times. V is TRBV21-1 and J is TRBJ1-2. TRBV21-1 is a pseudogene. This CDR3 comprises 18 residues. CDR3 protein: CASTIPREPEGGNYGYTF. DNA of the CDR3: TGTGCCAGCACCATCCCTCGAGAGCCGGAGGGAGGTAACTATGGCTACACCTTC.

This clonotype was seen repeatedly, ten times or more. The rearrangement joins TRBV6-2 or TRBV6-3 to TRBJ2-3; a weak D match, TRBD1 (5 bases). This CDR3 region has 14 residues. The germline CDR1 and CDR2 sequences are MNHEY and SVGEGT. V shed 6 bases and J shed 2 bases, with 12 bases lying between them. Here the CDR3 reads CASRVTGFTDTQYF. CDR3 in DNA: TGTGCCAGCAGGGTAACAGGATTCACAGATACGCAGTATTTT.